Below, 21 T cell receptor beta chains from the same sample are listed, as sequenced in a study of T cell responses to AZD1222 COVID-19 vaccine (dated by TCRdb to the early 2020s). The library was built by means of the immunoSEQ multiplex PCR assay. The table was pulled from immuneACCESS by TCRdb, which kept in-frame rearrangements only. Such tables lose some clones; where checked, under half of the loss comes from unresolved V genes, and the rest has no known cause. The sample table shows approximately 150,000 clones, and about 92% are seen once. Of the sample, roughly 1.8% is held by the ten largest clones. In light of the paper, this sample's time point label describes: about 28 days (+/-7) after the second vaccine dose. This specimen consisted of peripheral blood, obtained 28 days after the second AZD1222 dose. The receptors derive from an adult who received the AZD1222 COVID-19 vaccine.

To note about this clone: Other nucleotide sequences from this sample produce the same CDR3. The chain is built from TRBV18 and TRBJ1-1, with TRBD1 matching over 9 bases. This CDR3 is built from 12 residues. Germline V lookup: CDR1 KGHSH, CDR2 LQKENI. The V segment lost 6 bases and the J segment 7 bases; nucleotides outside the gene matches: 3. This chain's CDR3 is CASSGQGGEAFF. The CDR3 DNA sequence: TGTGCCAGCTCGGGACAGGGCGGTGAAGCTTTCTTT.

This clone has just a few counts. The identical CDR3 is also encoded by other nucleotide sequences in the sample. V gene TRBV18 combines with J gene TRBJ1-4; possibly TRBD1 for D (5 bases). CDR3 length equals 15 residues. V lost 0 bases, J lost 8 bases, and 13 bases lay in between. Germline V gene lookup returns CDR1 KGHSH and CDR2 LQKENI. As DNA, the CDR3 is TGTGCCAGCTCACCACCGGGGCCGAGAGGGGAAAAACTGTTTTTT. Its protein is CASSPPGPRGEKLFF. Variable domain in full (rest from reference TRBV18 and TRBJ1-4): NAGVMQNPRHLVRRRGQEARLRCSPMKGHSHVYWYRQLPEEGLKFMVYLQKENIIDESGMPKERFSAEFPKEGPSILRIQQVVRGDSAAYFCASSPPGPRGEKLFFGSGTQLSVL.

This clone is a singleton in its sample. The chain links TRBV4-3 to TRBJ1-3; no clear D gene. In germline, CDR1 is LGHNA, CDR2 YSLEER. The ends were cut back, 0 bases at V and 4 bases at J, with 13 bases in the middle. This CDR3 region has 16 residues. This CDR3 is CASSQDLAGGGNTIYF. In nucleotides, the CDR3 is TGCGCCAGCAGCCAAGATCTAGCGGGTGGAGGAAACACCATATATTTT.

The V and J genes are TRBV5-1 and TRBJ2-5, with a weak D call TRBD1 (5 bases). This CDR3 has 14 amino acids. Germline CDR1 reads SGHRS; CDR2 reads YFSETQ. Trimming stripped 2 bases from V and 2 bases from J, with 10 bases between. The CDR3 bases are TGCGCCAGCAGCTTAACAGGCCTACAAGAGACCCAGTACTTC. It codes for CASSLTGLQETQYF.

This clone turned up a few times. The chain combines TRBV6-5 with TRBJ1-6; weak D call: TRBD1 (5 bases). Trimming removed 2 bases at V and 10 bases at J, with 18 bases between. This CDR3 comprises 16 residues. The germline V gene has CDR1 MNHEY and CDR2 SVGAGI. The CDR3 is CASSYRAAGSNSPLHF. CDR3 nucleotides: TGTGCCAGCAGTTACCGGGCGGCAGGGTCCAACTCACCCCTCCACTTT.

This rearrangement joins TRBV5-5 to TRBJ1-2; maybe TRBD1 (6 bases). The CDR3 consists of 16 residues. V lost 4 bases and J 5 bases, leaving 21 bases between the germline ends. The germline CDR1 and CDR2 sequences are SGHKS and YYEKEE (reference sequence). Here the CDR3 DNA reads TGTGCCAGCAGCCACCGTGCGGACAGAGAAACATATGGCTACACCTTC. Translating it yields CASSHRADRETYGYTF.

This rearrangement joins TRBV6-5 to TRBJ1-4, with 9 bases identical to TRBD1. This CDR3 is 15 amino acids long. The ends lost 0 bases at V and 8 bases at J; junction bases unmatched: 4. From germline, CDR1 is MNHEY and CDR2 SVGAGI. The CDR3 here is CASSYSWTGEEKLFF. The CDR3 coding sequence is TGTGCCAGCAGTTACTCGTGGACAGGGGAGGAAAAACTGTTTTTT.

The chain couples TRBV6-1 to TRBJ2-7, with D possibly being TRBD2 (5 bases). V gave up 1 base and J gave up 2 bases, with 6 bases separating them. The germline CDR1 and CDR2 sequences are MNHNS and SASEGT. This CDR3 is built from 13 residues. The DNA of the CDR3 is TGTGCCAGCAGTGAAGGGGAGACCTACGAGCAGTACTTC. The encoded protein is CASSEGETYEQYF.

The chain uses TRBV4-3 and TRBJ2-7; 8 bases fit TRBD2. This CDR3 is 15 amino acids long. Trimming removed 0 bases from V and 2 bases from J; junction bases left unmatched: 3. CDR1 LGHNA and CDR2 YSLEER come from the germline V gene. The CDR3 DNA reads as TGCGCCAGCAGCCAAGATCACGGGAGGGCCTACGAGCAGTACTTC. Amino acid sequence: CASSQDHGRAYEQYF.

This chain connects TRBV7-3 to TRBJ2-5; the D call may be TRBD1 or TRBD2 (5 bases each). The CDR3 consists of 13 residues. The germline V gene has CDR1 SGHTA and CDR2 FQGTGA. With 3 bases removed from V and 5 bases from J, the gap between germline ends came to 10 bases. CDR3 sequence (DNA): TGTGCCAGCAGCTTGGGACCAATGGAGACCCAGTACTTC. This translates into CASSLGPMETQYF.

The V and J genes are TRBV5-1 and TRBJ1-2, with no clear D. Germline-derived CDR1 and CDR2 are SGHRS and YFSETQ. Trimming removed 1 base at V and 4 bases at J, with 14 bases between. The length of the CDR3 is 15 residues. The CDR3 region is CASSLSEGWVYGYTF. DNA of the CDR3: TGCGCCAGCAGCTTGTCCGAGGGTTGGGTCTATGGCTACACCTTC.

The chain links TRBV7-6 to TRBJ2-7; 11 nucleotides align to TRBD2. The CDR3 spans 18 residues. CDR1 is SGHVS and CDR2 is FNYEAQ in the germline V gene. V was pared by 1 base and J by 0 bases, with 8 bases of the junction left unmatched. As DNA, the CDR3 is TGTGCCAGCAGCTTAGATCTAGCGGGAGGACCGATCTCCTACGAGCAGTACTTC. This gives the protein CASSLDLAGGPISYEQYF.

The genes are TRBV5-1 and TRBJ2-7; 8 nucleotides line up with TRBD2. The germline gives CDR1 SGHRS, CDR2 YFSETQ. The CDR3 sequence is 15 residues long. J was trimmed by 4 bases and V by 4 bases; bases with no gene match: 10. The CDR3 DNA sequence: TGCGCCAGCAGCGGACAGAGCGGGAGTGGTTACGAGCAGTACTTC. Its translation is CASSGQSGSGYEQYF.

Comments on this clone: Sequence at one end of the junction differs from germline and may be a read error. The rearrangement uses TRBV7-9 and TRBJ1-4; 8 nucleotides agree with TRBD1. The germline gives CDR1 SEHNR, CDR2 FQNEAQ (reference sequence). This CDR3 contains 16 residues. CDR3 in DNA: TGTGCCAGCAGCCTAGCCCAGGGGGCATTTGGTGAAAAACTGTTTTTT. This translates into CASSLAQGAFGEKLFF.

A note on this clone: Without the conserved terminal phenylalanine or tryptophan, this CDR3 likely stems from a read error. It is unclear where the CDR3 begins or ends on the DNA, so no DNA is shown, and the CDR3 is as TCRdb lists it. CDR3 loop: CASGGDRGPLS. The chain couples TRBV19 to TRBJ1-4; TRBD1, the table's D call, was not compared with the DNA. The length of the CDR3 is 11 amino acids, counting both ends. Germline CDR1 is LNHDA and CDR2 is SQIVND (reference sequence).

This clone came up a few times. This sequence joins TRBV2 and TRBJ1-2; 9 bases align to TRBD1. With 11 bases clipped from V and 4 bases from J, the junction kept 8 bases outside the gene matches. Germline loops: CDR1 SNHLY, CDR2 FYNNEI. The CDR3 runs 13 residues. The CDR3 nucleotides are TGTGCCGGGGGACAGGGAAAGGGCTATGGCTACACCTTC. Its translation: CAGGQGKGYGYTF.

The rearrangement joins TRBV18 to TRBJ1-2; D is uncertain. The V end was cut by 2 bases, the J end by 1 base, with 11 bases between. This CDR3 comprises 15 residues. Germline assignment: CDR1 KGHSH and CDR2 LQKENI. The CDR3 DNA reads TGTGCCAGCTCACCAGGAGACACAATTAACTATGGCTACACCTTC. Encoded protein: CASSPGDTINYGYTF.

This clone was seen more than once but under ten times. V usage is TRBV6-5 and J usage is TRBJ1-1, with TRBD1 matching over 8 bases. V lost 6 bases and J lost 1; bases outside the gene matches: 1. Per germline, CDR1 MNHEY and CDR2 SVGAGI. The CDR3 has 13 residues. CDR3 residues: CASRDRENTEAFF. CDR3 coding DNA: TGTGCCAGCAGGGACAGGGAGAACACTGAAGCTTTCTTT.

CDR3 sequence: CASSQSTGGGYTF. DNA of the CDR3: TGTGCCAGCAGCCAATCAACGGGCGGAGGCTACACCTTC. The chain joins TRBV16 to TRBJ1-2; D gene ambiguous. Germline values: CDR1 KGHSY, CDR2 FQNENV. The CDR3 is 13 residues long. V lost 0 bases and J lost 8, with 10 bases in between. The full variable domain, with the rest looked up from reference TRBV16 and TRBJ1-2, is GEEVAQTPKHLVRGEGQKAKLYCAPIKGHSYVFWYQQVLKNEFKFLISFQNENVFDETGMPKERFSAKCLPNSPCSLEIQATKLEDSAVYFCASSQSTGGGYTFGSGTRLTVV.

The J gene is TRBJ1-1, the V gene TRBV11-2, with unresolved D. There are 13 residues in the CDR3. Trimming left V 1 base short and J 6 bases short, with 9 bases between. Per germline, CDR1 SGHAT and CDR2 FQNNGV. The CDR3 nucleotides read TGTGCCAGCAGCTTAGTGAGGATAGCTGAAGCTTTCTTT. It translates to CASSLVRIAEAFF.

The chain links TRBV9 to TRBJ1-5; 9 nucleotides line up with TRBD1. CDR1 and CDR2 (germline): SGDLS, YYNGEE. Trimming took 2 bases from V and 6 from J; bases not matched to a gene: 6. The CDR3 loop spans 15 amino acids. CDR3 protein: CASSVGQGLGQPQHF. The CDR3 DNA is TGTGCCAGCAGCGTGGGACAGGGACTTGGTCAGCCCCAGCATTTT.